This is a list of T cell receptor beta chains from one sample in a study of PD-1 blockade in classical Hodgkin lymphoma. Measured with immunoSEQ multiplex PCR; TCRdb has only the in-frame clones, and not every one. The profile shows over 10,000 clones, approximately 86% of them singletons. Sequences were derived from peripheral blood mononuclear cells (PBMCs), sampled at baseline. The receptors come from a human donor with classical Hodgkin lymphoma. CDR3s include the opening cysteine and the closing phenylalanine or tryptophan. The order of the fields is D gene, V gene, J gene, clone size, CDR3 protein, CDR3 DNA. D genes are given only for firm matches. Where a row states a size, it is once, few, many or the class of an expanded clone; other rows omit it.

d_call: .; v_call: TRBV10-2; j_call: TRBJ1-1; clone_size: .; cdr3_aa: CASSDPLHMNTEAFF; cdr3_nt: TGCGCCAGCAGTGATCCCCTACACATGAACACTGAAGCTTTCTTT
d_call: .; v_call: TRBV25-1; j_call: TRBJ2-7; clone_size: .; cdr3_aa: CASSESAGPYEQYF; cdr3_nt: TGTGCCAGCAGTGAATCAGCAGGACCCTACGAGCAGTACTTC
d_call: TRBD1; v_call: TRBV10-1; j_call: TRBJ2-7; clone_size: .; cdr3_aa: CASSATSGTEEQYF; cdr3_nt: TGCGCCAGCAGTGCGACCTCCGGGACAGAGGAGCAGTACTTC
d_call: TRBD2; v_call: TRBV7-9; j_call: TRBJ2-5; clone_size: .; cdr3_aa: CASSTTSGGAQETQYF; cdr3_nt: TGTGCCAGCAGCACAACTAGCGGGGGGGCACAAGAGACCCAGTACTTC
d_call: .; v_call: TRBV10-1; j_call: TRBJ2-1; clone_size: once; cdr3_aa: CASSEGQYNEQFF; cdr3_nt: TGCGCCAGCAGTGAAGGGCAGTACAATGAGCAGTTCTTC
d_call: TRBD1; v_call: TRBV10-3; j_call: TRBJ1-1; clone_size: once; cdr3_aa: CATQGPSGTEAFF; cdr3_nt: TGTGCCACACAGGGGCCGAGTGGCACTGAAGCTTTCTTT
d_call: .; v_call: TRBV6-6; j_call: TRBJ1-1; clone_size: .; cdr3_aa: CASSYSREEAFF; cdr3_nt: TGTGCCAGCAGTTACTCGAGGGAGGAAGCTTTCTTT
d_call: .; v_call: TRBV18; j_call: TRBJ2-5; clone_size: .; cdr3_aa: CASSPPRIGGPRETQYF; cdr3_nt: TGTGCCAGCTCACCCCCCCGGATCGGCGGGCCACGGGAGACCCAGTACTTC
d_call: .; v_call: TRBV30; j_call: TRBJ1-2; clone_size: once; cdr3_aa: CAWDSRRGYTF; cdr3_nt: TGTGCCTGGGACTCACGGCGGGGCTACACCTTC
d_call: TRBD1; v_call: TRBV7-3; j_call: TRBJ2-7; clone_size: .; cdr3_aa: CASSPQGAGEQYF; cdr3_nt: TGTGCCAGCAGCCCCCAGGGGGCGGGGGAGCAGTACTTC
d_call: TRBD1; v_call: TRBV10-3; j_call: TRBJ2-5; clone_size: .; cdr3_aa: CAISVQGAEETQYF; cdr3_nt: TGTGCCATCAGCGTGCAGGGGGCAGAGGAGACCCAGTACTTC
d_call: TRBD2; v_call: TRBV7-6; j_call: TRBJ2-7; clone_size: .; cdr3_aa: CASSPGLAGTYEQYF; cdr3_nt: TGTGCCAGCAGCCCGGGACTAGCGGGTACCTACGAGCAGTACTTC
d_call: .; v_call: TRBV7-3; j_call: TRBJ1-2; clone_size: once; cdr3_aa: CASSPEGGLNYGYTF; cdr3_nt: TGTGCCAGCAGCCCTGAGGGGGGATTAAACTATGGCTACACCTTC
d_call: .; v_call: TRBV6-1; j_call: TRBJ1-5; clone_size: .; cdr3_aa: CASSREDSDNQPQHF; cdr3_nt: TGTGCCAGCAGTCGGGAGGACAGTGACAATCAGCCCCAGCATTTT
d_call: .; v_call: TRBV10-3; j_call: TRBJ2-2; clone_size: .; cdr3_aa: CAKQGNTGELFF; cdr3_nt: TGTGCCAAACAGGGAAACACCGGGGAGCTGTTTTTT
d_call: TRBD2; v_call: TRBV7-9; j_call: TRBJ2-1; clone_size: .; cdr3_aa: CASSHWTSEIPPEQFF; cdr3_nt: TGTGCCAGCAGTCATTGGACTAGCGAAATCCCCCCTGAGCAGTTCTTC
d_call: TRBD1; v_call: TRBV6-6; j_call: TRBJ1-4; clone_size: .; cdr3_aa: CASSYVRDSEKLFF; cdr3_nt: TGTGCCAGCAGTTACGTCCGGGACAGCGAAAAACTGTTTTTT
d_call: .; v_call: TRBV7-6; j_call: TRBJ1-1; clone_size: .; cdr3_aa: CASSLGPGGEAFF; cdr3_nt: TGTGCCAGCAGCTTAGGGCCGGGAGGGGAAGCTTTCTTT
d_call: .; v_call: TRBV7-8; j_call: TRBJ2-3; clone_size: .; cdr3_aa: CASSPNRGDTQYF; cdr3_nt: TGTGCCAGCAGCCCAAACCGCGGAGATACGCAGTATTTT
d_call: TRBD2; v_call: TRBV27; j_call: TRBJ2-5; clone_size: .; cdr3_aa: CASSLRLAGGPRETQYF; cdr3_nt: TGTGCCAGCAGTTTGAGGCTAGCGGGAGGGCCGCGGGAGACCCAGTACTTC
d_call: .; v_call: TRBV20-1; j_call: TRBJ1-1; clone_size: .; cdr3_aa: CSASPREVGFF; cdr3_nt: TGCAGTGCTAGTCCAAGGGAAGTCGGTTTCTTT
d_call: .; v_call: TRBV11-3; j_call: TRBJ1-1; clone_size: .; cdr3_aa: CASSLTAANTEAFF; cdr3_nt: TGTGCCAGCAGCTTAACGGCGGCCAACACTGAAGCTTTCTTT
d_call: .; v_call: TRBV19; j_call: TRBJ1-5; clone_size: few; cdr3_aa: CASTRGEGGPQHF; cdr3_nt: TGTGCCAGTACCCGGGGAGAGGGGGGACCCCAGCATTTT
d_call: .; v_call: TRBV11-2; j_call: TRBJ2-3; clone_size: .; cdr3_aa: CASSLGSSGPDTQYF; cdr3_nt: TGTGCCAGCAGCTTGGGCAGTTCAGGACCAGATACGCAGTATTTT
d_call: TRBD2; v_call: TRBV19; j_call: TRBJ2-2; clone_size: .; cdr3_aa: CASSIDPGALAVNTGELFF; cdr3_nt: TGTGCCAGTAGTATAGATCCGGGGGCACTAGCGGTGAACACCGGGGAGCTGTTTTTT
d_call: .; v_call: TRBV6-5; j_call: TRBJ2-7; clone_size: .; cdr3_aa: CASSYGAEREQYF; cdr3_nt: TGTGCCAGCAGTTACGGGGCCGAGAGGGAGCAGTACTTC
d_call: .; v_call: TRBV18; j_call: TRBJ2-7; clone_size: .; cdr3_aa: CASSPGSSYEQYF; cdr3_nt: TGTGCCAGCTCACCTGGGTCCTCCTACGAGCAGTACTTC
d_call: TRBD1; v_call: TRBV6-1; j_call: TRBJ1-1; clone_size: .; cdr3_aa: CASSAWTGANTEAFF; cdr3_nt: TGTGCCAGCAGTGCCTGGACAGGGGCGAACACTGAAGCTTTCTTT
d_call: TRBD1; v_call: TRBV27; j_call: TRBJ1-4; clone_size: .; cdr3_aa: CASSSTGAFYEKLFF; cdr3_nt: TGTGCCAGCAGTTCCACAGGGGCCTTCTATGAAAAACTGTTTTTT
d_call: .; v_call: TRBV2; j_call: TRBJ2-7; clone_size: few; cdr3_aa: CASNLRGLSYEQYF; cdr3_nt: TGTGCCAGCAACCTCCGGGGACTTTCCTACGAGCAGTACTTC
d_call: .; v_call: TRBV11-2; j_call: TRBJ1-2; clone_size: .; cdr3_aa: CASSLGPGASNNYGYTF; cdr3_nt: TGTGCCAGCAGCTTAGGACCCGGGGCCTCGAATAACTATGGCTACACCTTC
d_call: TRBD2; v_call: TRBV10-3; j_call: TRBJ2-1; clone_size: .; cdr3_aa: CAISELAGDNEQFF; cdr3_nt: TGTGCCATCAGTGAACTAGCGGGAGACAATGAGCAGTTCTTC
d_call: .; v_call: TRBV29-1; j_call: TRBJ2-5; clone_size: .; cdr3_aa: CSVPGRGETQYF; cdr3_nt: TGCAGCGTCCCTGGACGGGGAGAGACCCAGTACTTC
d_call: .; v_call: TRBV6-1; j_call: TRBJ2-7; clone_size: .; cdr3_aa: CASSEGYGTGVSEQYF; cdr3_nt: TGCGCCAGCAGTGAAGGTTACGGGACTGGGGTTTCCGAGCAGTACTTC
d_call: .; v_call: TRBV18; j_call: TRBJ1-1; clone_size: .; cdr3_aa: CASSPQGRDTEAFF; cdr3_nt: TGTGCCAGCTCACCCCAGGGTAGAGACACTGAAGCTTTCTTT
d_call: .; v_call: TRBV27; j_call: TRBJ2-7; clone_size: .; cdr3_aa: CATGRFLSYEQYF; cdr3_nt: TGTGCCACGGGACGCTTTCTCTCCTACGAGCAGTACTTC
d_call: .; v_call: TRBV7-7; j_call: TRBJ2-3; clone_size: .; cdr3_aa: CASSLLGFPAQYF; cdr3_nt: TGTGCCAGCAGCTTATTGGGCTTTCCGGCGCAGTATTTT
d_call: TRBD2; v_call: TRBV6-5; j_call: TRBJ2-5; clone_size: .; cdr3_aa: CASSLWTSGSGETQYF; cdr3_nt: TGTGCCAGCAGTTTGTGGACTAGCGGGAGTGGGGAGACCCAGTACTTC
d_call: .; v_call: TRBV11-2; j_call: TRBJ2-2; clone_size: .; cdr3_aa: CASSLSGSPGELFF; cdr3_nt: TGTGCCAGCAGCTTATCAGGGTCCCCCGGGGAGCTGTTTTTT
d_call: .; v_call: TRBV7-2; j_call: TRBJ1-2; clone_size: .; cdr3_aa: CASSPDGGRNGYTF; cdr3_nt: TGTGCCAGCAGCCCCGATGGGGGGCGGAATGGCTACACCTTC